What follows describes a single T cell receptor beta chain. The germline V gene has CDR1 LNHNV and CDR2 YYDKDF (reference sequence). V dropped 9 bases and J dropped 10; count of bases not matched to a gene: 22. The CDR3 loop spans 17 amino acids. Via MiXCR, TCRdb re-called the RT-PCR reads, giving one row per CDR3 protein. The sample lists 550,000 to 750,000 distinct CDR3 sequences, 12% to 15% seen once, with 3.6% in the top ten. The gene calls are TRBV15 and TRBJ2-1; 9 bases are shared with TRBD2. The sequenced sample consisted of memory CD4+ T cells from blood. The clonotype was recovered from a female donor in good health, serving as a healthy control. The CDR3 region is CATGKFSGSQPVGEQFF. In DNA form, the CDR3 reads TGTGCCACAGGGAAATTTAGCGGGAGCCAGCCGGTGGGGGAGCAGTTCTTC.